Here is one T cell receptor beta chain with its context. TCRdb's copy holds only in-frame clones and misses some; the assay was immunoSEQ multiplex PCR. The data contain just under 50,000 clones, under 95% of them singletons. Germline CDR1 is MNHEY and CDR2 is SVGAGI. J lost 4 bases, V lost 6 bases, and 4 bases had no gene match. The length of the CDR3 is 15 residues. The record originates from a study of blood T cell repertoires in COVID-19. The sample was peripheral blood. The chain joins TRBV6-5 to TRBJ2-7; 15 nucleotides line up with TRBD2. The clonotype originates from a human donor in a cohort sampled during active COVID-19. CDR3 sequence reads: CASREGTSGRYEQYF. The CDR3 nucleotides read TGTGCCAGCAGAGAGGGGACTAGCGGGAGGTACGAGCAGTACTTC.